Following are 14 T cell receptor beta chains from one sample sequenced in a study of cytomegalovirus exposure and HLA in healthy donors. The data were produced by immunoSEQ multiplex PCR, yet TCRdb's version contains in-frame clones alone and is incomplete. The sample lists over 200,000 clones, over 80% occurring once. The sample taken for sequencing was PBMCs. The receptors shown here come from a woman aged 25 to 39 in good health and CMV-seropositive.

The table lists this clone with a count of one. The V gene is TRBV29-1, the J gene TRBJ2-7, with D possibly being TRBD1 (6 bases). CDR3 length: 11 residues. Germline assignment: CDR1 SQVTM and CDR2 ANQGSEA. The V and J ends lost 5 bases and 5 bases respectively, with 10 bases between them. CDR3 nucleotides: TGCAGCGTTTACAGGGACCACGAGCAGTACTTC. Its translation: CSVYRDHEQYF.

This clone was seen once. The chain couples TRBV7-2 to TRBJ1-2; a weak D match, TRBD1 (6 bases). Trimming removed 2 bases at V and 5 bases at J, with 21 bases between. The CDR3 spans 17 residues. The germline gives CDR1 SGHTA, CDR2 FQGNSA. The CDR3 nucleotides are TGTGCCAGCAGCTTAATTCAGGGGACTATCGACCTTTATGGCTACACCTTC. Amino acids: CASSLIQGTIDLYGYTF.

The chain carries TRBV4-2 and TRBJ1-1; D is unresolved. The CDR3 totals 14 residues. Germline V gene data show CDR1 as LGHNA and CDR2 as YNFKEQ. Trimming took off 0 bases at V and 1 base at J, with 6 bases between the two ends. In DNA form, the CDR3 reads TGTGCCAGCAGCCAAGATATCCGGAACACTGAAGCTTTCTTT. This sequence encodes CASSQDIRNTEAFF.

This rearrangement joins TRBV5-4 to TRBJ2-7, with D possibly matching TRBD2 (5 bases). The CDR3 length is 13 residues. CDR1 SGHNT and CDR2 YYREEE come from the germline V gene (reference sequence). The V end lost 4 bases, the J end lost 2 bases, and 10 bases lay between the germline ends. CDR3 in DNA: TGTGCCAGCAGCACCGGACTTACCTACGAGCAGTACTTC. As protein: CASSTGLTYEQYF. The full variable domain, completed using reference TRBV5-4 and TRBJ2-7, is ETGVTQSPTHLIKTRGQQVTLRCSSQSGHNTVSWYQQALGQGPQFIFQYYREEENGRGNFPPRFSGLQFPNYSSELNVNALELDDSALYLCASSTGLTYEQYFGPGTRLTVT.

V and J are TRBV7-2 and TRBJ1-2; possibly TRBD1 for D (6 bases). V was shortened by 3 bases and J by 8 bases, with 13 bases between the two germline ends. CDR1 is SGHTA, CDR2 FQGNSA, per germline. The CDR3 sequence is 13 residues long. The CDR3 DNA reads TGTGCCAGCAGCTTCAGGGGATGGGACGGCTACACCTTC. It is translated as CASSFRGWDGYTF.

The chain has TRBV7-2 and TRBJ2-7, with D unclear. Trimming removed 1 base at V and 3 bases at J, with 13 bases between. The CDR3 spans 15 residues. The germline V gene has CDR1 SGHTA and CDR2 FQGNSA. The CDR3 loop reads CASSLGQPPYYEQYF. As DNA, the CDR3 is TGTGCCAGCAGCTTAGGGCAGCCTCCGTACTACGAGCAGTACTTC.

As concerns this clone: The junction shows a germline mismatch at one end, possibly a read error. The chain employs TRBV28 and TRBJ2-7, with TRBD2 as a possible D gene (6 bases). This CDR3 comprises 11 residues. From germline, CDR1 is MDHEN and CDR2 SYDVKM. CDR3 sequence reads: CLVGGVIEQYF. CDR3 nucleotide sequence: TGCTTAGTGGGGGGAGTGATTGAGCAGTACTTC.

This clone has just a few counts. This chain joins TRBV4-2 and TRBJ1-1; D is undetermined. Deletions cut 4 bases from V and 7 bases from J, with 13 bases between. The CDR3 consists of 13 residues. Germline V lookup: CDR1 LGHNA, CDR2 YNFKEQ. CDR3 nucleotide sequence: TGTGCCAGCAGCCCCGGTATTCAGGTTGAAGCTTTCTTT. This encodes CASSPGIQVEAFF.

This chain joins TRBV4-2 and TRBJ1-2; TRBD1 might be the D (5 bases). This CDR3 region has 15 residues. Trimming shortened V by 0 bases and J by 8 bases, and 16 bases separated the two germline ends. Germline V gene sequence: CDR1 LGHNA, CDR2 YNFKEQ. The CDR3 bases are TGTGCCAGCAGCCAAGACACAGGATTCATGGAAGGCTACACCTTC. It encodes CASSQDTGFMEGYTF.

The J gene is TRBJ1-1, the V gene TRBV29-1; a weak D match, TRBD1 (6 bases). This CDR3 has 15 residues. The germline V gene has CDR1 SQVTM and CDR2 ANQGSEA. Between the trimmed V and J ends, which lost 6 bases and 0 bases, there was a span of 17 bases. CDR3 sequence reads: CSVKGFGGLNTEAFF. In DNA form, the CDR3 reads TGCAGCGTAAAAGGTTTTGGGGGCTTGAACACTGAAGCTTTCTTT.

The V and J genes are TRBV27 and TRBJ1-1, with 9 bases matching TRBD1. Losses at the gene ends were 3 bases for V and 4 bases for J; bases not matched to a gene: 3. Germline V gene sequence: CDR1 MNHEY, CDR2 SMNVEV (reference sequence). The length of the CDR3 is 14 residues. CDR3 in amino acids: CASSLVTGGTEAFF. For the CDR3, the DNA is TGTGCCAGCAGTTTGGTGACAGGGGGCACTGAAGCTTTCTTT.

The chain uses TRBV9 and TRBJ2-5; D possibly uses TRBD1 or TRBD2 (5 bases each). CDR1 is SGDLS, CDR2 YYNGEE, per germline. This CDR3 has 15 residues. Trimming stripped 2 bases from V and 1 base from J, with 12 bases between. Written as DNA, the CDR3 is TGTGCCAGCAGCGTCGCTTGGGGGATCCAAGAGACCCAGTACTTC. As protein: CASSVAWGIQETQYF.

The chain employs TRBV5-6 and TRBJ1-2; D is undetermined. The CDR3 is made up of 14 amino acids. Germline lookup yields CDR1 SGHDT and CDR2 YYEEEE. The V gene lost 4 bases and the J gene lost 7 bases, with 17 bases spanning the gap. The CDR3 DNA reads as TGTGCCAGCAGCAGAGTCAAGATAAATGGTGGCTACACCTTC. This gives the protein CASSRVKINGGYTF. Full variable domain (missing parts from reference TRBV5-6 and TRBJ1-2): DAGVTQSPTHLIKTRGQQVTLRCSPKSGHDTVSWYQQALGQGPQFIFQYYEEEERQRGNFPDRFSGHQFPNYSSELNVNALLLGDSALYLCASSRVKINGGYTFGSGTRLTVV.

The V and J genes are TRBV27 and TRBJ2-2; 13 bases are shared with TRBD2. Germline CDR1 reads MNHEY; CDR2 reads SMNVEV (reference sequence). The CDR3 spans 17 residues. J was trimmed by 3 bases and V by 6 bases; bases with no gene match: 7. The CDR3 bases are TGTGCCAGCAGCCGAGGGACTAGCGGGACTCACACCGGGGAGCTGTTTTTT. As protein: CASSRGTSGTHTGELFF.